The 6 T cell receptor beta chains presented below share a single source sample, sequenced in a study of T-cell memory formation after mild COVID-19. Via MiXCR, TCRdb re-called the 5' RACE reads, giving one row per CDR3 protein. The data hold approximately 340,000 distinct CDR3 sequences, with 10% to 15% observed a single time. The sample was PBMCs or a T cell subset sorted from them (not recorded which). Every receptor here comes from a man between 18 and 35 years old who had mild COVID-19 (a few samples of this study predate the infection). Cell type and time point are not known.

There are a few counts of this clonotype. V is TRBV10-3 and J is TRBJ1-2; maybe TRBD1 (6 bases). V was shortened by 0 bases and J by 4 bases, with 9 bases between the two germline ends. The germline CDR1 and CDR2 sequences are ENHRY and SYGVKD. The CDR3 extends over 14 amino acids. CDR3 DNA sequence: TGTGCCATCAGTGAGTCGACAGGTAGCTATGGCTACACCTTC. Amino acid sequence: CAISESTGSYGYTF.

The chain recombines TRBV9 with TRBJ1-3; weak D call: TRBD1 (6 bases). Germline V gene lookup returns CDR1 SGDLS and CDR2 YYNGEE. V dropped 4 bases and J dropped 0 bases, with 11 bases sitting between them. This CDR3 spans 15 amino acids. CDR3 nucleotide sequence: TGTGCCAGCAGCCCCCAGACAGGCTCTGGAAACACCATATATTTT. Translating it yields CASSPQTGSGNTIYF.

This clonotype was seen only a few times. This sequence joins TRBV5-1 and TRBJ2-7; D remains unclear. V was pared by 0 bases and J by 1 base, with 23 bases between. The germline CDR1 and CDR2 sequences are SGHRS and YFSETQ. The CDR3 runs to 19 residues. CDR3 DNA: TGCGCCAGCAGCTTGGCCTCTGTCGGTATCCTACCAATATCCTACGAGCAGTACGTC. This gives the protein CASSLASVGILPISYEQYV.

CDR3 nucleotide sequence: TGCGCCAGCAGCCGAGCCACGGGGGACAAAAGCTACGAGCAGTACTTC. Translation: CASSRATGDKSYEQYF. The chain carries TRBV4-1 and TRBJ2-7; the D gene could be TRBD1 or TRBD2 (6 bases each). Per the germline V gene, CDR1 is MGHRA and CDR2 is YSYEKL. V was cut by 4 bases and J by 3 bases, with 19 bases left in between. This CDR3 has 16 amino acids.

This chain connects TRBV6-5 to TRBJ1-1, with TRBD1 matching 10 bases. CDR1 and CDR2 (germline): MNHEY, SVGAGI. The CDR3 extends over 12 amino acids. V lost 10 bases to trimming and J lost 8 bases; unmatched junction nucleotides: 7. CDR3 in DNA: TGTGCCACCATCCGGGACAGGGGCGAAGCTTTCTTT. The encoded protein is CATIRDRGEAFF.

In nucleotides, the CDR3 is TGTGCCAGTAGTATAGTCCCCAGGGGGCCTGAAGCTTTCTTT. The encoded protein is CASSIVPRGPEAFF. The chain is built from TRBV19 and TRBJ1-1, with 8 bases aligning to TRBD1. V lost 1 base to trimming and J lost 6 bases; unmatched junction nucleotides: 4. Germline V gives CDR1 LNHDA, CDR2 SQIVND (reference sequence). The CDR3 extends over 14 amino acids.